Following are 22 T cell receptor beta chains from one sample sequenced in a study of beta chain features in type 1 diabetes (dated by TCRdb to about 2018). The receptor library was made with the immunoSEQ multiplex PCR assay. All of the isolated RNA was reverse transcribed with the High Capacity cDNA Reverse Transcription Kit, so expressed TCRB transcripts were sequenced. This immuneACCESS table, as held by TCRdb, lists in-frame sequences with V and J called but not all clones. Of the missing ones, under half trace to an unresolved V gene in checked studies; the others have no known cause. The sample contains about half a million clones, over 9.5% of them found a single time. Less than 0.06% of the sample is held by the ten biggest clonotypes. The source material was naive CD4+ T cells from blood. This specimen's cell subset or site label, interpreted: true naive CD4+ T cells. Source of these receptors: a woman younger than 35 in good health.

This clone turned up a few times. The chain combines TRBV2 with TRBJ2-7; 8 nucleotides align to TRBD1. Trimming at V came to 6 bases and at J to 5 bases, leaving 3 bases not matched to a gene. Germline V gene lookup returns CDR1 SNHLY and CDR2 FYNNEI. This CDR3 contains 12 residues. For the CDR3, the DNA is TGTGCCAGCAGGGAACAGGGGGACGAGCAGTACTTC. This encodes CASREQGDEQYF. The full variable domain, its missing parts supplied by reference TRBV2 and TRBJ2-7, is EPEVTQTPSHQVTQMGQEVILRCVPISNHLYFYWYRQILGQKVEFLVSFYNNEISEKSEIFDDQFSVERPDGSNFTLKIRSTKLEDSAMYFCASREQGDEQYFGPGTRLTVT.

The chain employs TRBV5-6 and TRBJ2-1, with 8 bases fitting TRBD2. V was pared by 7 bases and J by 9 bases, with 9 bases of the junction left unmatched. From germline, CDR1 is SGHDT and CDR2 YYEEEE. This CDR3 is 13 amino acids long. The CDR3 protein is CASGTRSPREQFF. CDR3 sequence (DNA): TGTGCCAGCGGGACTAGGAGCCCCCGTGAGCAGTTCTTC. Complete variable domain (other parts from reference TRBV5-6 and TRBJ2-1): DAGVTQSPTHLIKTRGQQVTLRCSPKSGHDTVSWYQQALGQGPQFIFQYYEEEERQRGNFPDRFSGHQFPNYSSELNVNALLLGDSALYLCASGTRSPREQFFGPGTRLTVL.

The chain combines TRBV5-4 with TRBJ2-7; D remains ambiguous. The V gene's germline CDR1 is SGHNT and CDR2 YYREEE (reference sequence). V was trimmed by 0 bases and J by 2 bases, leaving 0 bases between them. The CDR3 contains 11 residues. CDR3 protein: CASSLAYEQYF. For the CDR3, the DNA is TGTGCCAGCAGCTTGGCCTACGAGCAGTACTTC. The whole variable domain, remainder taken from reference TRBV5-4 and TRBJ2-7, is ETGVTQSPTHLIKTRGQQVTLRCSSQSGHNTVSWYQQALGQGPQFIFQYYREEENGRGNFPPRFSGLQFPNYSSELNVNALELDDSALYLCASSLAYEQYFGPGTRLTVT.

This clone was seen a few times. The CDR3 DNA sequence: TGTGCCAGCTCACCAAGGATCAGCTACGAGCAGTACTTC. It translates to CASSPRISYEQYF. This rearrangement joins TRBV18 to TRBJ2-7; D not resolved. Trimming shortened V by 2 bases and J by 3 bases, and 8 bases separated the two germline ends. This CDR3 spans 13 amino acids. Germline V gene lookup returns CDR1 KGHSH and CDR2 LQKENI.

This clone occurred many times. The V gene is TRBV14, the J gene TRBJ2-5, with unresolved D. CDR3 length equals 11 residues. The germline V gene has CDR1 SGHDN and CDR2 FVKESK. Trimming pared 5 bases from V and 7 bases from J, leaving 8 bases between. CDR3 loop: CASSKGLTQYF. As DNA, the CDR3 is TGTGCCAGCAGCAAGGGTCTGACCCAGTACTTC.

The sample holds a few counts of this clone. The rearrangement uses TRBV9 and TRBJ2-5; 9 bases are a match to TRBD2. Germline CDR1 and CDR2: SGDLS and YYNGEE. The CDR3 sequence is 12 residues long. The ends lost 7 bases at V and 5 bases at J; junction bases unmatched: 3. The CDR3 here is CASASGVETQYF. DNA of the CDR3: TGTGCCAGCGCTAGCGGGGTTGAGACCCAGTACTTC.

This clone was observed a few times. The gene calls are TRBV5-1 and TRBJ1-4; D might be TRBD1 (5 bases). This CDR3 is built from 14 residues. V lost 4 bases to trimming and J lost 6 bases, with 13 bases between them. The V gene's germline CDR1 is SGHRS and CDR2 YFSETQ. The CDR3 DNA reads TGCGCCAGCAGCCCCGGGACCCCCGATGAAAAACTGTTTTTT. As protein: CASSPGTPDEKLFF.

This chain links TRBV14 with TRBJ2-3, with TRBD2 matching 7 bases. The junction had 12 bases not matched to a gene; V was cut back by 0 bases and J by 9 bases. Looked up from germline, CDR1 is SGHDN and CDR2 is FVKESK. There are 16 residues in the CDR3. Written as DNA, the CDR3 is TGTGCCAGCAGCCAAGATATTAGTCGTCGGGGGGAAACGCAGTATTTT. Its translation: CASSQDISRRGETQYF.

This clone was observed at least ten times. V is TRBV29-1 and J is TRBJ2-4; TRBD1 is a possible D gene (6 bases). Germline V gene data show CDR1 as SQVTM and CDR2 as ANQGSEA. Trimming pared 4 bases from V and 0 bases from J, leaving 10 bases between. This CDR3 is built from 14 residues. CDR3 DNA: TGCAGCGTTGGTACAGGGCTAGCCAAAAACATTCAGTACTTC. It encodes CSVGTGLAKNIQYF. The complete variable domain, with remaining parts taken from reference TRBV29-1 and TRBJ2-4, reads SAVISQKPSRDICQRGTSLTIQCQVDSQVTMMFWYRQQPGQSLTLIATANQGSEATYESGFVIDKFPISRPNLTFSTLTVSNMSPEDSSIYLCSVGTGLAKNIQYFGAGTRLSVL.

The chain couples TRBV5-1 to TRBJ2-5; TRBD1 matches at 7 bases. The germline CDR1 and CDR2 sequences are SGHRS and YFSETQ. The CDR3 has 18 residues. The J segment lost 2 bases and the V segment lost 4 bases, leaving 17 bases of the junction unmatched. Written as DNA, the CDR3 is TGCGCCAGCAGCCCGGGTGGGACAGCCTCTGGGTCACAAGAGACCCAGTACTTC. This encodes CASSPGGTASGSQETQYF. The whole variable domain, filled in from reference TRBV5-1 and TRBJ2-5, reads KAGVTQTPRYLIKTRGQQVTLSCSPISGHRSVSWYQQTPGQGLQFLFEYFSETQRNKGNFPGRFSGRQFSNSRSEMNVSTLELGDSALYLCASSPGGTASGSQETQYFGPGTRLLVL.

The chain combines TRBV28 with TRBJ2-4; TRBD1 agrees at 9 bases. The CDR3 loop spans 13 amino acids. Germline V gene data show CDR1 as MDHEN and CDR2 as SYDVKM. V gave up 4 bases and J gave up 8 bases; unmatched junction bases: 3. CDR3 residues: CASSWTGEDIQYF. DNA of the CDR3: TGTGCCAGCAGTTGGACAGGGGAGGACATTCAGTACTTC.

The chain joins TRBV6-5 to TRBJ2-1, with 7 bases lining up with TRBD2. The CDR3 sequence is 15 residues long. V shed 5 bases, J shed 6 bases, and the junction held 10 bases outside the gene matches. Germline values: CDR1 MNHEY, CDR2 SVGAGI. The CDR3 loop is CASSPSGTGSNEQFF. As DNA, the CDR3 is TGTGCCAGCAGTCCCAGCGGGACTGGGAGCAATGAGCAGTTCTTC.

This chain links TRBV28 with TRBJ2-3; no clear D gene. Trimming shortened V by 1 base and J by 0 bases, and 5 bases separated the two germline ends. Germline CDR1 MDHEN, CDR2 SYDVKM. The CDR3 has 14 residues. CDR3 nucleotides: TGTGCCAGCAGTTTATTGTGGAGCACAGATACGCAGTATTTT. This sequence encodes CASSLLWSTDTQYF.

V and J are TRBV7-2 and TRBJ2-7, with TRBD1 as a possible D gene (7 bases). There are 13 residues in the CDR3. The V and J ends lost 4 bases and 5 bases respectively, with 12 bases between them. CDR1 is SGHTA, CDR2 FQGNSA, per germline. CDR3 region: CASSYDREDEQYV. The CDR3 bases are TGTGCCAGCAGCTACGACAGGGAGGACGAGCAGTACGTC.

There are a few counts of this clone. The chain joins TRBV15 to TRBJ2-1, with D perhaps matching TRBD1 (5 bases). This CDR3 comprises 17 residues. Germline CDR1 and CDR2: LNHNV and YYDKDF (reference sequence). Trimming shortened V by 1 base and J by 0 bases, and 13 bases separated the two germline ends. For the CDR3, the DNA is TGTGCCACCAGCAGAGTGAGTGGGGCAGGCTCCTACAATGAGCAGTTCTTC. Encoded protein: CATSRVSGAGSYNEQFF.

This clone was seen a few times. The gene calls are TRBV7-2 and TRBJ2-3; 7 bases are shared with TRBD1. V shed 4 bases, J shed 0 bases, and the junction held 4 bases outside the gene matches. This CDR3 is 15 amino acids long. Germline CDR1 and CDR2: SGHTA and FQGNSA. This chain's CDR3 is CASSSQGSSTDTQYF. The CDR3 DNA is TGTGCCAGCAGCTCACAGGGGTCAAGCACAGATACGCAGTATTTT.

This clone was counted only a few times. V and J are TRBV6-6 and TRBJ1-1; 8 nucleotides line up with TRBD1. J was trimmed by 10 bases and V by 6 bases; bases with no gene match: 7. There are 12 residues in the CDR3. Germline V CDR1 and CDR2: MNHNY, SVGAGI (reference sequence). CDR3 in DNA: TGTGCCAGCAGGCCGACAGGGGTGGGAGCTTTCTTT. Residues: CASRPTGVGAFF.

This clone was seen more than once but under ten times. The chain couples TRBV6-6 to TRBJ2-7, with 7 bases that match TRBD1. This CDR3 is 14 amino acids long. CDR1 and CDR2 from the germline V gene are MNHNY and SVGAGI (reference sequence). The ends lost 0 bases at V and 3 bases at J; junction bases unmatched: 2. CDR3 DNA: TGTGCCAGCAGTTACTCCAGACAGGGCTACGAGCAGTACGTC. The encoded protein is CASSYSRQGYEQYV.

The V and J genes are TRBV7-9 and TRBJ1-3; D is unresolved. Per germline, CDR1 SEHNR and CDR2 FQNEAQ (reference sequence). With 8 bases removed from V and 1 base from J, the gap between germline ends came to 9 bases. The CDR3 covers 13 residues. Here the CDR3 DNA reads TGTGCCAGCGCCTTGGGGTCTGGAAACACCATATATTTT. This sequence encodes CASALGSGNTIYF.

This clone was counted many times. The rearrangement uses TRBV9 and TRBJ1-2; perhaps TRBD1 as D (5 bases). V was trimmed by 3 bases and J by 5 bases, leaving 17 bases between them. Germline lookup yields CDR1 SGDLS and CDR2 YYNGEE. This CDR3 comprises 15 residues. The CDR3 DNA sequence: TGTGCCAGCAGCGCGTCTTTGGACATAGCTTATGGCTACACCTTC. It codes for CASSASLDIAYGYTF.

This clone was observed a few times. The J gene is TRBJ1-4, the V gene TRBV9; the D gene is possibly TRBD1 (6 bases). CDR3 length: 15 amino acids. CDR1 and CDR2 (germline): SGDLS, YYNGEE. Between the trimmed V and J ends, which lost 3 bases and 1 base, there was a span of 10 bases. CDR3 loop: CASSDARGTNEKLFF. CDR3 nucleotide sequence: TGTGCCAGCAGCGACGCCAGGGGAACTAATGAAAAACTGTTTTTT. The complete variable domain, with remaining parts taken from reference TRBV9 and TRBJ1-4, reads DSGVTQTPKHLITATGQRVTLRCSPRSGDLSVYWYQQSLDQGLQFLIQYYNGEERAKGNILERFSAQQFPDLHSELNLSSLELGDSALYFCASSDARGTNEKLFFGSGTQLSVL.

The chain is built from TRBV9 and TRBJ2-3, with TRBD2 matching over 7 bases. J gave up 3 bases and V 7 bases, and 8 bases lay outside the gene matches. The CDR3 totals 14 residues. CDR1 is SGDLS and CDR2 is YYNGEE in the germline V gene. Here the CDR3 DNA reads TGTGCCAGCTGCCGGGGGGAGTATACAGATACGCAGTATTTT. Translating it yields CASCRGEYTDTQYF. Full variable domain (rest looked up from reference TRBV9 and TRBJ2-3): DSGVTQTPKHLITATGQRVTLRCSPRSGDLSVYWYQQSLDQGLQFLIQYYNGEERAKGNILERFSAQQFPDLHSELNLSSLELGDSALYFCASCRGEYTDTQYFGPGTRLTVL.